This TCR beta chain was profiled in a study of blood T cell repertoires in COVID-19. Turning to the study itself: The study drew acute and convalescent COVID-19 samples from the United States, Italy and Spain. T cells, B-cell-depleted T cells, or PBMCs supplied cDNA or gDNA.

Original data processing: Quantification of nucleated cells was approximated via reference gene primer amplification. The method was immunoSEQ multiplex PCR; TCRdb's version includes in-frame clones alone and lacks a portion of them. The V and J calls and clone size come from that table; D and trimming were worked out from the DNA. Of more than 150,000 clones in the sample, around 80% were seen once. Germline assignment: CDR1 SNHLY and CDR2 FYNNEI. Deletions cut 6 bases from V and 6 bases from J, with 23 bases between. This CDR3 comprises 16 residues. The sample taken for sequencing was peripheral blood. The chain links TRBV2 to TRBJ1-1, with D possibly being TRBD1 (6 bases). This TCR was recovered from a human donor in a cohort sampled during active COVID-19. CDR3 bases: TGTGCCAGCAGGAGGGGGGGAGACGGACCACGGGCTGAAGCTTTCTTT. Residues: CASRRGGDGPRAEAFF. The full variable domain, rest sourced from reference TRBV2 and TRBJ1-1, is EPEVTQTPSHQVTQMGQEVILRCVPISNHLYFYWYRQILGQKVEFLVSFYNNEISEKSEIFDDQFSVERPDGSNFTLKIRSTKLEDSAMYFCASRRGGDGPRAEAFFGQGTRLTVV.